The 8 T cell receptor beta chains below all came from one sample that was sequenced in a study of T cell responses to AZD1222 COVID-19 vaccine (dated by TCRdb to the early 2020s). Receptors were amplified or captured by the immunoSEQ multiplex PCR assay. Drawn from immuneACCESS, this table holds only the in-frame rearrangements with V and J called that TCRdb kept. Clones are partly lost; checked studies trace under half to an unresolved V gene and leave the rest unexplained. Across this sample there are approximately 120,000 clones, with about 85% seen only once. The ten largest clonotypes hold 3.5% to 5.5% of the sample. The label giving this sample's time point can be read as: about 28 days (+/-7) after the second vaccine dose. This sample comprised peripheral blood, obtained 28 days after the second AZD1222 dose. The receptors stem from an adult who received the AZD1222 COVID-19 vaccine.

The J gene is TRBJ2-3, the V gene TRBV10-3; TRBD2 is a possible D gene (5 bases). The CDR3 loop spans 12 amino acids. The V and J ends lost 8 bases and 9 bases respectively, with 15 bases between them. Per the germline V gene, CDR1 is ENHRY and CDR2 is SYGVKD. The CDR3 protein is CAISGSGDTQYF. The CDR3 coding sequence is TGTGCCATCTCGGGGTCCGGCGACACGCAGTATTTT.

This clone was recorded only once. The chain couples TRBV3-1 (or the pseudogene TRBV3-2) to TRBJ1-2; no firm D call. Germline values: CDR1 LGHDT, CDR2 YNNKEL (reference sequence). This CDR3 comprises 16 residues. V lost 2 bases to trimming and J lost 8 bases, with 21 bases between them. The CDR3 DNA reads TGTGCCAGCAGCCAAACTCTCGCCACCCCAAGGGCGGGCTACACCTTC. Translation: CASSQTLATPRAGYTF.

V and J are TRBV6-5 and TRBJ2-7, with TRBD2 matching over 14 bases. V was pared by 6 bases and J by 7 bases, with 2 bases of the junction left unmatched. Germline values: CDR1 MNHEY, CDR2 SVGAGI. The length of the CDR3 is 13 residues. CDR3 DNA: TGTGCCAGCAGGACTAGCGGGGGGGGAGAGCAGTACTTC. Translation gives CASRTSGGGEQYF.

The CDR3 loop reads CASTKDRGYSPLHF. The CDR3 region has the DNA TGTGCCAGCACCAAGGACAGGGGATATTCACCCCTCCACTTT. The V call is TRBV6-5, the J call TRBJ1-6; TRBD1 agrees at 9 bases. The CDR3 extends over 14 amino acids. J lost 8 bases, V lost 7 bases, and 6 bases had no gene match. The V gene's germline CDR1 is MNHEY and CDR2 SVGAGI.

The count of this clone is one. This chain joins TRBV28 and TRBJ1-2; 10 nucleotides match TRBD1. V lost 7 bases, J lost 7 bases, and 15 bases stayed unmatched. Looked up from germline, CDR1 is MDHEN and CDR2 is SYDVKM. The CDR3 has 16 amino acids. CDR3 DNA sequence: TGTGCCAGCAAAACCTCGCCGGGGACAGGGGTTCGTGGCTACACCTTC. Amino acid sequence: CASKTSPGTGVRGYTF.

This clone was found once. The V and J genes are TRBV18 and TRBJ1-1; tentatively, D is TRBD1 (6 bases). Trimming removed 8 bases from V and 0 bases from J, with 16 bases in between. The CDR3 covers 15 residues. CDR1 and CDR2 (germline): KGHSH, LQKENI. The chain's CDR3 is CASPEGGRMNTEAFF. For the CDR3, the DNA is TGTGCCAGCCCTGAGGGGGGGCGAATGAACACTGAAGCTTTCTTT.

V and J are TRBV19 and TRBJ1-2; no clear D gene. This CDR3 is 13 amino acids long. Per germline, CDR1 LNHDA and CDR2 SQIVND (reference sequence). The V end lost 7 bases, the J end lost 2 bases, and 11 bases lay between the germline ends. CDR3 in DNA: TGTGCCAGTACCGCGTCGGGGAACTATGGCTACACCTTC. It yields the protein CASTASGNYGYTF. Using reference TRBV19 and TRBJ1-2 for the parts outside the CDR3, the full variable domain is DGGITQSPKYLFRKEGQNVTLSCEQNLNHDAMYWYRQDPGQGLRLIYYSQIVNDFQKGDIAEGYSVSREKKESFPLTVTSAQKNPTAFYLCASTASGNYGYTFGSGTRLTVV.

The CDR3 DNA reads TGCGCCAGCAGTCGGGGTCCTGTAGGTGGAGCCCGGGAGCCCCAGCATTTT. It is translated as CASSRGPVGGAREPQHF. The V gene is TRBV23-1, the J gene TRBJ1-5, with unresolved D. TRBV23-1 is designated an ORF whose function remains uncertain. This CDR3 region has 17 residues. Deletions cut 4 bases from V and 8 bases from J, with 24 bases between.